This T cell receptor (beta chain) was identified in a study of tumor-infiltrating lymphocytes in primary liver carcinoma. Using a constant-region primer together with ProtoScript II reverse transcriptase, TCR beta cDNA was made from 500 ng of total RNA. Slightly modified ARM-PCR served as the procedure for the TCR beta libraries. These libraries came from three rounds of nested multiplex PCR. The first two PCR rounds, approximately 11 cycles each, used TRBV1-TRBV30 forward primers and a C-beta reverse primer. TCRdb used MiXCR to reprocess the multiplex PCR reads, holding one entry per CDR3 protein. Of more than 30,000 distinct CDR3 sequences in the sample, roughly 73% were seen once. This CDR3 region has 15 residues. From germline, CDR1 is MNHEY and CDR2 SVGEGT. Bulk tissue was left unsorted, and RNA and DNA were co-extracted from around 18-30 mg of it. As for this clonotype: An end of the junction differs from the germline gene, which may be a read error.

Material: tumor-adjacent normal liver tissue. This receptor was obtained from a man between 40 and 49 years old with primary liver carcinoma and hepatitis B virus infection. V gene TRBV6-2 or TRBV6-3 combines with J gene TRBJ2-7, with D possibly TRBD1 on 5 matching bases. For the CDR3, the DNA is TGTGCCGGCAGTTCACTCATGGACATTCAGTACGAGCAGTACTTC. Residues: CAGSSLMDIQYEQYF.